The 32 T cell receptor beta chains listed next were all sequenced from one sample in a study of blood T cell repertoires in COVID-19. Assay used: immunoSEQ multiplex PCR; TCRdb lists only in-frame clones, some missing. Of tens of thousands of clones listed, roughly nine tenths are singletons. Material: peripheral blood. These receptors all come from a man aged 60-69 years with acute or convalescent COVID-19.

The V gene is TRBV29-1, the J gene TRBJ1-2; a possible D gene is TRBD1 (5 bases). The CDR3 covers 14 residues. Germline CDR1 reads SQVTM; CDR2 reads ANQGSEA. The V gene lost 3 bases and the J gene lost 3 bases, with 14 bases spanning the gap. In DNA, the CDR3 is TGCAGCGTTGAGGGGGAGGGTTTGGACTATGGCTACACCTTC. Amino acids: CSVEGEGLDYGYTF.

The V and J genes are TRBV27 and TRBJ2-3, with TRBD1 identical over 10 bases. CDR1 is MNHEY, CDR2 SMNVEV, per germline (reference sequence). J gave up 4 bases and V 4 bases, and 5 bases lay outside the gene matches. This CDR3 has 15 residues. The CDR3 loop is CASSWGQGIADTQYF. CDR3 coding DNA: TGTGCCAGCAGTTGGGGACAGGGGATCGCAGATACGCAGTATTTT.

The J gene is TRBJ2-7, the V gene TRBV27, with 7 positions matching TRBD2. CDR1 is MNHEY and CDR2 is SMNVEV in the germline V gene (reference sequence). This CDR3 is built from 16 residues. Losses at the gene ends were 5 bases for V and 7 bases for J; bases not matched to a gene: 17. CDR3 sequence reads: CASSPSAGDSSEEQYF. CDR3 bases: TGTGCCAGCAGTCCTTCCGCGGGGGACTCTTCCGAGGAGCAGTACTTC.

This clone was observed a single time. The V gene is TRBV6-1, the J gene TRBJ2-5, with D perhaps matching TRBD2 (6 bases). Germline V CDR1 and CDR2: MNHNS, SASEGT. The CDR3 sequence is 13 residues long. Between the trimmed V and J ends, which lost 2 bases and 4 bases, there was a span of 8 bases. The chain's CDR3 is CASSESSAETQYF. In DNA, the CDR3 is TGTGCCAGCAGTGAATCTAGCGCAGAGACCCAGTACTTC.

The chain is built from TRBV6-1 and TRBJ2-5; no clear D. CDR1 and CDR2 (germline): MNHNS, SASEGT. The CDR3 spans 13 residues. V was clipped by 2 bases and J by 3 bases, with 7 bases between them. The CDR3 protein is CASSEQAKETQYF. The CDR3 DNA sequence: TGTGCCAGCAGTGAACAGGCCAAAGAGACCCAGTACTTC.

For this clone: The junction shows a germline mismatch at one end, possibly a read error. The chain combines TRBV6-6 with TRBJ2-7, with D possibly TRBD1 on 5 matching bases. Germline V gene data show CDR1 as MNHNY and CDR2 as SVGAGI (reference sequence). This CDR3 contains 15 residues. The CDR3 spells CASSYRRQSPYGQYF. CDR3 DNA sequence: TGTGCCAGCAGTTACAGGCGACAGTCCCCCTACGGGCAGTACTTC.

This clone was seen more than once but under ten times. Other DNA sequences in this specimen translate into the identical CDR3. The CDR3: CASSQGTLTDTQYF. The DNA for the CDR3 is TGTGCCAGCAGCCAGGGCACCCTCACAGATACGCAGTATTTT. The chain joins TRBV3-1 (or the pseudogene TRBV3-2) to TRBJ2-3; D gene unclear. V lost 3 bases, J lost 2 bases, and 9 bases lay in between. CDR1 and CDR2 from the germline V gene are LGHDT and YNNKEL (reference sequence). The CDR3 loop spans 14 amino acids.

This rearrangement joins TRBV6-2 or TRBV6-3 to TRBJ2-3; 15 nucleotides match TRBD2. Germline CDR1 reads MNHEY; CDR2 reads SVGEGT. With V trimmed by 5 bases and J by 6 bases, 6 bases remained unmatched. The CDR3 covers 16 residues. The CDR3 nucleotides read TGTGCCAGCAGTCCAGGACTAGCGGGGGGGGTGGATACGCAGTATTTT. This encodes CASSPGLAGGVDTQYF.

The rearrangement links TRBV29-1 to TRBJ1-2; D is ambiguous. The CDR3 is 11 amino acids. V dropped 3 bases and J dropped 7 bases, with 9 bases sitting between them. Per the germline V gene, CDR1 is SQVTM and CDR2 is ANQGSEA. The CDR3 DNA reads as TGCAGCGTTGACGGGTTAGGTGGCTACACCTTC. Amino acid sequence: CSVDGLGGYTF.

This clone was seen a few times. This chain links TRBV20-1 with TRBJ2-3; TRBD2 matches at 10 bases. The germline CDR1 and CDR2 sequences are DFQATT and SNEGSKA (reference sequence). The CDR3 is made up of 15 amino acids. V lost 3 bases, J lost 4 bases, and 7 bases stayed unmatched. CDR3 residues: CSASDSLAGADTQYF. The CDR3 nucleotides are TGCAGTGCTAGTGATTCGCTAGCGGGGGCAGATACGCAGTATTTT.

This rearrangement joins TRBV19 to TRBJ2-5; D perhaps matches TRBD2 (6 bases). This CDR3 is built from 13 residues. Germline CDR1 reads LNHDA; CDR2 reads SQIVND (reference sequence). The V and J ends lost 7 bases and 5 bases respectively, with 14 bases between them. In nucleotides, the CDR3 is TGTGCCAGTAATAAGGTGGCGGGGGAGACCCAGTACTTC. Its protein product is CASNKVAGETQYF. Based on the CDR3 plus reference TRBV19 and TRBJ2-5, the full variable domain is DGGITQSPKYLFRKEGQNVTLSCEQNLNHDAMYWYRQDPGQGLRLIYYSQIVNDFQKGDIAEGYSVSREKKESFPLTVTSAQKNPTAFYLCASNKVAGETQYFGPGTRLLVL.

V gene TRBV19 combines with J gene TRBJ1-2; the D gene is possibly TRBD1 (5 bases). Germline CDR1 reads LNHDA; CDR2 reads SQIVND (reference sequence). The CDR3 length is 15 residues. Trimming removed 2 bases at V and 5 bases at J, with 15 bases between. The CDR3 DNA sequence: TGTGCCAGTAGTATATTGGGCTCGGGGGTATATGGCTACACCTTC. Amino acid sequence: CASSILGSGVYGYTF.

The V gene is TRBV5-1, the J gene TRBJ2-7, with a tentative D call TRBD1 (5 bases). CDR3 size: 14 residues. The V and J ends lost 3 bases and 2 bases respectively, with 12 bases between them. In germline, CDR1 is SGHRS, CDR2 YFSETQ. CDR3 nucleotide sequence: TGCGCCAGCAGCTACACAGGTGCCACCTACGAGCAGTACTTC. It is translated as CASSYTGATYEQYF.

This chain uses TRBV11-2 with TRBJ1-2; D might be TRBD1 (6 bases). In germline, CDR1 is SGHAT, CDR2 FQNNGV. The V gene lost 0 bases and the J gene lost 2 bases, with 10 bases spanning the gap. This CDR3 contains 15 residues. CDR3 DNA sequence: TGTGCCAGCAGCTTAGATGCAGGGACAAACTATGGCTACACCTTC. Translated: CASSLDAGTNYGYTF.

J is TRBJ1-5 and V is TRBV19, with D maybe TRBD1 (5 bases). From germline, CDR1 is LNHDA and CDR2 SQIVND (reference sequence). V was cut by 7 bases and J by 4 bases, with 11 bases left in between. This CDR3 has 13 amino acids. The chain's CDR3 is CASKKQGNQPQHF. In DNA form, the CDR3 reads TGTGCCAGTAAGAAGCAGGGAAATCAGCCCCAGCATTTT.

The chain links TRBV2 to TRBJ1-5; D unclear. The ends were cut back, 5 bases at V and 1 base at J, with 9 bases in the middle. CDR1 and CDR2 (germline): SNHLY, FYNNEI. The CDR3 consists of 14 residues. CDR3 region: CASSPSKSNQPQHF. CDR3 DNA: TGTGCCAGCAGTCCATCCAAAAGCAATCAGCCCCAGCATTTT.

The chain links TRBV30 to TRBJ2-7; D unresolved. Trimming stripped 1 base from V and 2 bases from J, with 3 bases between. Germline CDR1 and CDR2: GTSNPN and SVGIG (reference sequence). This CDR3 comprises 11 residues. CDR3 sequence: CAWSGTYEQYF. In DNA, the CDR3 is TGTGCCTGGAGTGGTACCTACGAGCAGTACTTC.

The rearrangement uses TRBV29-1 and TRBJ1-3; no firm D call. Germline CDR1 SQVTM, CDR2 ANQGSEA. Trimming removed 4 bases at V and 4 bases at J, with 11 bases between. The CDR3 sequence is 13 residues long. This CDR3 is CSVVWASGNTIYF. The CDR3 coding sequence is TGCAGCGTTGTTTGGGCTTCCGGAAACACCATATATTTT.

This clone was seen just once. The rearrangement links TRBV6-5 to TRBJ1-2; 9 bases are shared with TRBD1. V was pared by 6 bases and J by 4 bases, with 9 bases of the junction left unmatched. The CDR3 has 15 amino acids. CDR1 MNHEY and CDR2 SVGAGI come from the germline V gene. CDR3 in amino acids: CASRPQGAGRYGYTF. CDR3 DNA: TGTGCCAGCAGACCACAGGGGGCCGGGCGCTATGGCTACACCTTC.

V gene TRBV30 combines with J gene TRBJ1-1, with TRBD1 as a possible D gene (5 bases). V dropped 3 bases and J dropped 5 bases, with 19 bases sitting between them. CDR1 and CDR2 (germline): GTSNPN, SVGIG (reference sequence). There are 15 residues in the CDR3. In DNA, the CDR3 is TGTGCCTGGAGCCGATACGGGACTCAGGGAACTGAAGCTTTCTTT. This sequence encodes CAWSRYGTQGTEAFF.

As concerns this clone: The junction departs from the called germline gene at one end, perhaps through a read error. The CDR3 region is CASSSFESGSHNF. CDR3 nucleotides: TGTGCCAGCAGCTCTTTTGAGAGCGGATCTCACAACTTC. V gene TRBV7-2 combines with J gene TRBJ2-5; D perhaps matches TRBD2 (5 bases). Germline CDR1 SGHTA, CDR2 FQGNSA. This CDR3 is 13 amino acids long.

The chain joins TRBV19 to TRBJ1-1; TRBD1 aligns across 9 bases. CDR3 length: 14 residues. V shed 6 bases, J shed 5 bases, and the junction held 7 bases outside the gene matches. Per the germline V gene, CDR1 is LNHDA and CDR2 is SQIVND (reference sequence). The DNA for the CDR3 is TGTGCCAGTAGCTTACAGGGGGCGAGAACTGAAGCTTTCTTT. Encoded protein: CASSLQGARTEAFF.

This rearrangement joins TRBV30 to TRBJ1-1; D is unresolved. Germline lookup yields CDR1 GTSNPN and CDR2 SVGIG (reference sequence). V was cut by 3 bases and J by 2 bases, with 22 bases left in between. The CDR3 runs to 17 residues. The DNA for the CDR3 is TGTGCCTGGAGCCGACGAAAGACTCCGACGGGAAACACTGAAGCTTTCTTT. Its protein product is CAWSRRKTPTGNTEAFF.

The chain has TRBV7-9 and TRBJ2-1; possible D gene TRBD2, 6 bases. This CDR3 contains 16 residues. CDR1 is SEHNR and CDR2 is FQNEAQ in the germline V gene (reference sequence). Trimming left V 4 bases short and J 0 bases short, with 13 bases between. CDR3 sequence (DNA): TGTGCCAGCAGCTCCCATCGGGGGAGCTCCTACAATGAGCAGTTCTTC. It translates to CASSSHRGSSYNEQFF.

This clone was detected only once. The chain links TRBV11-2 to TRBJ2-1, with TRBD1 matching 7 bases. The CDR3 runs 15 residues. V gave up 7 bases and J gave up 0 bases; unmatched junction bases: 6. Germline CDR1 and CDR2: SGHAT and FQNNGV. The CDR3 sequence: CASTFNRGSYNEQFF. The CDR3 DNA reads TGTGCCAGCACCTTCAACAGGGGCTCCTACAATGAGCAGTTCTTC.

This clone was seen just once. This chain joins TRBV9 and TRBJ2-3; no clear D. CDR1 is SGDLS, CDR2 YYNGEE, per germline. V shed 3 bases and J shed 8 bases, with 10 bases lying between them. The CDR3 spans 12 residues. The CDR3 reads CASSGAHATQYF. In DNA, the CDR3 is TGTGCCAGCAGCGGCGCGCATGCTACGCAGTATTTT.

This chain joins TRBV6-2 or TRBV6-3 and TRBJ1-2; maybe TRBD1 (6 bases). The germline gives CDR1 MNHEY, CDR2 SVGEGT. V dropped 1 base and J dropped 6 bases, with 12 bases sitting between them. This CDR3 spans 14 amino acids. The CDR3 region is CASSYYEGVNGYTF. The CDR3 DNA reads as TGTGCCAGCAGTTACTACGAGGGGGTGAATGGCTACACCTTC.

The chain carries TRBV11-2 and TRBJ1-1; D is possibly TRBD1 (6 bases). With 5 bases removed from V and 11 bases from J, the gap between germline ends came to 12 bases. The CDR3 sequence is 11 residues long. The germline V gene encodes CDR1 SGHAT and CDR2 FQNNGV. Here the CDR3 reads CASSQAGGAFF. For the CDR3, the DNA is TGTGCCAGCAGCCAAGCGGGGGGCGCTTTCTTT.

This clone was recorded only once. J is TRBJ2-7 and V is TRBV7-8; TRBD1 is a possible D gene (5 bases). Germline V gene data show CDR1 as SGHVS and CDR2 as FQNEAQ. The ends were cut back, 1 base at V and 5 bases at J, with 12 bases in the middle. The CDR3 is 14 amino acids. The CDR3 bases are TGTGCCAGCAGCTTAGTGCAGGGTATCGACGAGCAGTACTTC. It is translated as CASSLVQGIDEQYF.

The chain links TRBV5-5 to TRBJ1-1, with no clear D. Germline CDR1 reads SGHKS; CDR2 reads YYEKEE (reference sequence). The length of the CDR3 is 14 residues. The ends were cut back, 1 base at V and 5 bases at J, with 12 bases in the middle. CDR3: CASSLTVQNTEAFF. In nucleotides, the CDR3 is TGTGCCAGCAGCTTGACAGTCCAGAATACTGAAGCTTTCTTT. The whole variable domain, remainder taken from reference TRBV5-5 and TRBJ1-1, is DAGVTQSPTHLIKTRGQQVTLRCSPISGHKSVSWYQQVLGQGPQFIFQYYEKEERGRGNFPDRFSARQFPNYSSELNVNALLLGDSALYLCASSLTVQNTEAFFGQGTRLTVV.

This rearrangement joins TRBV7-6 to TRBJ2-5; tentatively, D is TRBD2 (5 bases). V dropped 2 bases and J dropped 0 bases, with 10 bases sitting between them. Germline V gene data show CDR1 as SGHVS and CDR2 as FNYEAQ. The CDR3 totals 15 residues. CDR3 protein: CASSLSMEDQETQYF. In DNA, the CDR3 is TGTGCCAGCAGCTTATCGATGGAGGACCAAGAGACCCAGTACTTC.

The rearrangement links TRBV19 to TRBJ1-2; D may be TRBD1 (5 bases). The germline V gene encodes CDR1 LNHDA and CDR2 SQIVND (reference sequence). The CDR3 consists of 17 residues. V lost 1 base, J lost 3 bases, and 18 bases lay in between. Written as DNA, the CDR3 is TGTGCCAGTAGTATAGTTTCGGACACCTTCTCCCACTATGGCTACACCTTC. It codes for CASSIVSDTFSHYGYTF.